The sequence of this TCR beta chain was determined in a study of T cells in Graves' hyperthyroidism and ophthalmopathy. Broader study findings: In blood, most of the thyroid clonotypes expanded above 0.001 were also present.

This clonotype was observed many times. Its antigen is unknown. It was RNA transcripts that yielded the amplified TCR beta CDR3 regions. Primed by the HTBI set, a first-round RT-PCR was run on the TCR CDR3. In TCRdb, the multiplex PCR reads were re-called with MiXCR into one record per CDR3 protein. The repertoire consists of about 520,000 distinct CDR3 sequences, with approximately 25% occurring once and the leading ten covering approximately 10%. Sequenced input: blood. The origin of this receptor is a woman in her twenties or thirties with Graves' ophthalmopathy.

The CDR3 DNA reads as TGCAGTGCCGAACTTCAGGGGGAGATAGGTCAGCCCCAGCATTTT. Its protein product is CSAELQGEIGQPQHF. This chain connects TRBV20-1 to TRBJ1-5; 7 positions agree with TRBD1. Germline CDR1 is DFQATT and CDR2 is SNEGSKA (reference sequence). V shed 6 bases, J shed 6 bases, and the junction held 14 bases outside the gene matches. The CDR3 runs to 15 residues.